These 14 T cell receptor beta chains were all obtained from the same sample, sequenced in a study of siplizumab effects on memory and regulatory T cells. Sequencing used immunoSEQ multiplex PCR; TCRdb keeps in-frame clones, though not all of them. Of approximately 98,000 clones in the sample, roughly 94% are singletons; the top ten hold around 1.5%. Specimen: non-Treg CD4+ T cells sorted from blood. These receptor sequences come from a human donor in good health.

This rearrangement joins TRBV30 to TRBJ1-5; maybe TRBD1 (5 bases). Germline-derived CDR1 and CDR2 are GTSNPN and SVGIG (reference sequence). The CDR3 totals 13 residues. Trimming shortened V by 4 bases and J by 6 bases, and 13 bases separated the two germline ends. The CDR3 region is CAWMAGPAQPQHF. CDR3 nucleotide sequence: TGTGCCTGGATGGCGGGACCAGCTCAGCCCCAGCATTTT.

This clone was observed once. The chain carries TRBV19 and TRBJ2-7, with a tentative D call TRBD1 (5 bases). Germline V gene sequence: CDR1 LNHDA, CDR2 SQIVND (reference sequence). The CDR3 runs 14 residues. Trimming cost V 1 base and J 1 base, with 8 bases left between them. The CDR3, as DNA: TGTGCCAGTAGTATAGGTCCAGGGTCCTACGAGCAGTACTTC. The encoded protein is CASSIGPGSYEQYF.

The genes are TRBV10-3 and TRBJ2-1, with TRBD2 matching over 10 bases. The CDR3 runs to 20 residues. The V gene end was trimmed by 3 bases and the J gene end by 4 bases; junction bases not matched to a gene: 18. Germline V gives CDR1 ENHRY, CDR2 SYGVKD. The CDR3 DNA follows: TGTGCCATCAGTGATCAAGGTGGACATGATAGCGGGAGGTTTTACAATGAGCAGTTCTTC. It yields the protein CAISDQGGHDSGRFYNEQFF.

The chain links TRBV6-1 to TRBJ2-1; tentatively, D is TRBD2 (5 bases). V lost 3 bases to trimming and J lost 3 bases, with 18 bases between them. The CDR3 runs 17 residues. The germline V gene has CDR1 MNHNS and CDR2 SASEGT. The chain's CDR3 is CASSDATWTPFYNEQFF. For the CDR3, the DNA is TGTGCCAGCAGTGACGCGACTTGGACTCCCTTCTACAATGAGCAGTTCTTC.

This chain uses TRBV19 with TRBJ1-6, with D possibly TRBD1 on 6 matching bases. The CDR3 contains 14 residues. In germline, CDR1 is LNHDA, CDR2 SQIVND (reference sequence). V lost 7 bases and J lost 7, with 14 bases in between. The CDR3 nucleotides read TGTGCCAGTACCCGGGACACAGCGAATTCACCCCTCCACTTT. It encodes CASTRDTANSPLHF.

The gene calls are TRBV7-3 and TRBJ2-1; D may be TRBD2 (5 bases). Per the germline V gene, CDR1 is SGHTA and CDR2 is FQGTGA. Deletions cut 4 bases from V and 6 bases from J, with 16 bases between. The CDR3 runs to 15 residues. The DNA of the CDR3 is TGTGCCAGCAGCTCACGTACGGGAATAGGCAATGAGCAGTTCTTC. Residues: CASSSRTGIGNEQFF.

The V and J genes are TRBV7-8 and TRBJ2-7; no reliable D call. V gave up 5 bases and J gave up 0 bases, with 14 bases separating them. CDR1 and CDR2 (germline): SGHVS, FQNEAQ. The CDR3 extends over 15 amino acids. CDR3 in DNA: TGTGCCAGCAGCGCCCGAGTATCTGGCTCCTACGAGCAGTACTTC. Protein sequence: CASSARVSGSYEQYF.

As for this clone: The same CDR3 also results from other DNA sequences found in this sample. The chain couples TRBV19 to TRBJ1-5; 8 bases align to TRBD1. With 4 bases clipped from V and 6 bases from J, the junction kept 5 bases outside the gene matches. The CDR3 has 14 residues. Germline CDR1 LNHDA, CDR2 SQIVND (reference sequence). CDR3 amino acids: CASSTGQGSQPQHF. In nucleotides, the CDR3 is TGTGCCAGTAGTACTGGACAGGGAAGTCAGCCCCAGCATTTT.

The chain combines TRBV27 with TRBJ2-1; TRBD2 might be the D (7 bases). This CDR3 region has 15 residues. Trimming removed 7 bases from V and 7 bases from J, with 20 bases in between. The germline V gene has CDR1 MNHEY and CDR2 SMNVEV (reference sequence). CDR3 DNA sequence: TGTGCCAGCAAGGGGGTACCGGGAGCGGGAAATGAGCAGTTCTTC. Protein product: CASKGVPGAGNEQFF.

The chain recombines TRBV27 with TRBJ2-2; 7 bases are shared with TRBD1. After removal of 3 bases from V and 0 bases from J, the junction contained 16 bases not matched to a gene. This CDR3 has 20 residues. Germline-derived CDR1 and CDR2 are MNHEY and SMNVEV (reference sequence). CDR3 nucleotides: TGTGCCAGCAGTTTCCTCACCCTAGGGCCGGGACAGACGAACACCGGGGAGCTGTTTTTT. Translated: CASSFLTLGPGQTNTGELFF.

The chain recombines TRBV5-6 with TRBJ2-1, with D possibly matching TRBD2 (6 bases). V lost 2 bases and J lost 1, with 16 bases in between. Per germline, CDR1 SGHDT and CDR2 YYEEEE. This CDR3 is 17 amino acids long. CDR3 amino acids: CASSFWGGIGSYNEQFF. The DNA for the CDR3 is TGTGCCAGCAGCTTTTGGGGCGGGATCGGTTCCTACAATGAGCAGTTCTTC.

This clone showed up just once. The chain is built from TRBV30 and TRBJ2-7; perhaps TRBD2 as D (5 bases). This CDR3 comprises 17 residues. Trimming took 5 bases from V and 2 from J, leaving 25 bases between them. Germline CDR1 and CDR2: GTSNPN and SVGIG (reference sequence). The CDR3 loop is CAWELTRGMFGTYEQYF. The CDR3 nucleotides are TGTGCCTGGGAACTTACACGAGGGATGTTCGGCACCTACGAGCAGTACTTC.

This sequence joins TRBV7-8 and TRBJ2-7; 12 bases fit TRBD1. J was trimmed by 5 bases and V by 1 base; bases with no gene match: 9. The CDR3 totals 17 residues. CDR1 is SGHVS, CDR2 FQNEAQ, per germline. Here the CDR3 reads CASSLDDTGQGAHEQYF. The CDR3 coding sequence is TGTGCCAGCAGCTTAGACGACACGGGACAGGGGGCCCACGAGCAGTACTTC.

The V and J genes are TRBV28 and TRBJ2-1; a weak D match, TRBD1 (6 bases). The CDR3 spans 12 residues. The V end was cut by 1 base, the J end by 15 bases, with 13 bases between. Germline CDR1 and CDR2: MDHEN and SYDVKM. The CDR3 nucleotides are TGTGCCAGCAGTTTATTCGGGACAAGGACGTTCTTC. This sequence encodes CASSLFGTRTFF.